A selection of T cell receptor beta chains follows, all from one sample in a study of blood T cell repertoires in COVID-19. Only in-frame clones appear in the TCRdb table, and some are missing; sequencing was by immunoSEQ multiplex PCR. The repertoire holds about 210,000 clones, with around nine tenths as singletons. The sample taken for sequencing was peripheral blood. All receptors come from a woman between 35 and 50 years old with acute or convalescent COVID-19. Both conserved end residues are part of each CDR3. Fields, in order: V gene, D gene, J gene, clone size, CDR3 DNA, CDR3 protein. D genes are given only for firm matches. Only some rows state a clone size, as once, few, many or a class for expanded clones.

V: TRBV19
D: .
J: TRBJ2-4
size: .
DNA: TGTGCCAGTAGTGTGGGTCCTAGATCCATTCAGTACTTC
CDR3: CASSVGPRSIQYF

V: TRBV7-9
D: TRBD1
J: TRBJ1-1
size: once
DNA: TGTGCCAGCAGCTTACGGGACAGGGAGTCTGAAGCTTTCTTT
CDR3: CASSLRDRESEAFF

V: TRBV13
D: .
J: TRBJ2-6
size: .
DNA: TGTGCCAGCAGCTTGGGCGGGGCCAACGTCCTGACTTTC
CDR3: CASSLGGANVLTF

V: TRBV7-2
D: .
J: TRBJ2-1
size: once
DNA: TGTGCCAGCAGCTTAAGGGAGATCGCGGGGAGCAATGAGCAGTTCTTC
CDR3: CASSLREIAGSNEQFF

V: TRBV4-1
D: TRBD1
J: TRBJ1-6
size: .
DNA: TGCGCCAGCAGCCAAGGACAGGGGGCTTGGAATTCACCCCTCCACTTT
CDR3: CASSQGQGAWNSPLHF

V: TRBV11-2
D: TRBD2
J: TRBJ2-3
size: .
DNA: TGTGCCAGCGCGACGGGGGCGGGGGGGCAGAGGGATACGCAGTATTTT
CDR3: CASATGAGGQRDTQYF

V: TRBV19
D: TRBD1
J: TRBJ1-6
size: few
DNA: TGTGCCAGTAGTCCGGGACAGGGGGAGCCACCCCTCCACTTT
CDR3: CASSPGQGEPPLHF

V: TRBV2
D: .
J: TRBJ1-1
size: .
DNA: TGTGCCAGCTTCAGGGATATGAACACTGAAGCTTTCTTT
CDR3: CASFRDMNTEAFF

V: TRBV7-9
D: .
J: TRBJ1-1
size: .
DNA: TGTGCCAGCAGCTCCCTCCCAGGGGAGGGGAACACTGAAGCTTTCTTT
CDR3: CASSSLPGEGNTEAFF

V: TRBV7-9
D: TRBD1
J: TRBJ1-5
size: .
DNA: TGTGCCAGCAGCCGCCAGGGACAGGGGAACTATCAGCCCCAGCATTTT
CDR3: CASSRQGQGNYQPQHF

V: TRBV6-4
D: .
J: TRBJ1-1
size: .
DNA: TGTGCCAGCAGCCAATACAGGGAATCAGGCACTGAAGCTTTCTTT
CDR3: CASSQYRESGTEAFF

V: TRBV6-6
D: TRBD2
J: TRBJ2-5
size: .
DNA: TGTGCCAGCAGCCCCCTTAGCGGGGGGGAAGGGACCCAGTACTTC
CDR3: CASSPLSGGEGTQYF

V: TRBV2
D: TRBD2
J: TRBJ2-1
size: .
DNA: TGTGCCAGCAGTGTTAGGGATACTAGCGCGAACAATGAGCAGTTCTTC
CDR3: CASSVRDTSANNEQFF

V: TRBV19
D: .
J: TRBJ1-2
size: .
DNA: TGTGCCAGTAGCCGGGACTGGCGCTATGGCTACACCTTC
CDR3: CASSRDWRYGYTF

V: TRBV19
D: TRBD2
J: TRBJ2-3
size: .
DNA: TGTGCCAGTAGTATGGTAGCGGGGCGAAGGACAGATACGCAGTATTTT
CDR3: CASSMVAGRRTDTQYF

V: TRBV28
D: TRBD1
J: TRBJ1-4
size: .
DNA: TGTGCCAGCAGTTTCGGGGACAGGAATGAAAAACTGTTTTTT
CDR3: CASSFGDRNEKLFF

V: TRBV4-2
D: TRBD1
J: TRBJ1-4
size: .
DNA: TGTGCCAGCAGCCAAGTAAGCGGACAGGGTCGAACTAATGAAAAACTGTTTTTT
CDR3: CASSQVSGQGRTNEKLFF

V: TRBV2
D: .
J: TRBJ2-5
size: .
DNA: TGTGCCAGCAGTGCCGGACTGGAAGAGACCCAGTACTTC
CDR3: CASSAGLEETQYF

V: TRBV6-6
D: .
J: TRBJ1-1
size: once
DNA: TGTGCCAGCAGTTCCCTCAAGGAGGGGCTGGGCACTGAAGCTTTCTTT
CDR3: CASSSLKEGLGTEAFF

V: TRBV5-8
D: TRBD1
J: TRBJ1-2
size: .
DNA: TGTGCCAGCAGGACAGCAGGGGGTAACTATGGCTACACCTTC
CDR3: CASRTAGGNYGYTF

V: TRBV2
D: TRBD2
J: TRBJ2-4
size: .
DNA: TGTGCCAGCAGTGCTAGCGGAAGAAACATTCAGTACTTC
CDR3: CASSASGRNIQYF

V: TRBV6-5
D: .
J: TRBJ1-2
size: .
DNA: TGTGCCAGCAGTTACGGTCAGGGTGGTGGCTACACCTTC
CDR3: CASSYGQGGGYTF

V: TRBV3-1/TRBV3-2
D: .
J: TRBJ1-2
size: .
DNA: TGTGCCAGCAGCCAGGACAGCGCGGATGGCTACACCTTC
CDR3: CASSQDSADGYTF

V: TRBV6-5
D: .
J: TRBJ1-1
size: .
DNA: TGTGCCAGCAGTTGGACCGGGACTTTAAACACTGAAGCTTTCTTT
CDR3: CASSWTGTLNTEAFF

V: TRBV7-2
D: .
J: TRBJ2-3
size: .
DNA: TGTGCCAGCAGCTTAAGAGGGGGCGGGGGCACAGATACGCAGTATTTT
CDR3: CASSLRGGGGTDTQYF

V: TRBV9
D: .
J: TRBJ1-2
size: .
DNA: TGTGCCAGCAGCCCCCAGGGAAGATTGGACTATGGCTACACCTTC
CDR3: CASSPQGRLDYGYTF

V: TRBV6-5
D: TRBD1
J: TRBJ2-1
size: .
DNA: TGTGCCAGCCGGGGACAGAAGAATGAGCAGTTCTTC
CDR3: CASRGQKNEQFF

V: TRBV4-2
D: .
J: TRBJ1-2
size: .
DNA: TGTGCCAGCAGCCAAGGGGGGGGCGGCTACACCTTC
CDR3: CASSQGGGGYTF

V: TRBV7-2
D: .
J: TRBJ1-1
size: .
DNA: TGTGCCAGCAGCTTAGACGGTCGCAGATTCCTCGGGGCTTTCTTT
CDR3: CASSLDGRRFLGAFF

V: TRBV12-3/TRBV12-4
D: .
J: TRBJ1-3
size: .
DNA: TGTGCCAGCAGTTTTGGGCCGTTAAACACCATATATTTT
CDR3: CASSFGPLNTIYF

V: TRBV30
D: .
J: TRBJ2-3
size: few
DNA: TGTGCCTGGAGCGGGGGGCTCAGGGATACGCAGTATTTT
CDR3: CAWSGGLRDTQYF

V: TRBV28
D: .
J: TRBJ1-1
size: .
DNA: TGTGCCAGCAGTCCCATGTTATCAGGGGATCCGGGCACTGAAGCTTTCTTT
CDR3: CASSPMLSGDPGTEAFF

V: TRBV4-1
D: .
J: TRBJ1-2
size: .
DNA: TGCGCCAGCAGCCAAGGAGGAGGGTCGAGCTATGGCTACACCTTC
CDR3: CASSQGGGSSYGYTF

V: TRBV6-6
D: TRBD1
J: TRBJ1-2
size: .
DNA: TGTGCCAGCAGTTACTCGGGACAGGGTCACTACACCTTC
CDR3: CASSYSGQGHYTF

V: TRBV5-1
D: TRBD2
J: TRBJ2-3
size: once
DNA: TGCGCCAGCAGCTTGGCCTATAGCGGGGTGTCTGATACGCAGTATTTT
CDR3: CASSLAYSGVSDTQYF

V: TRBV11-2
D: TRBD1
J: TRBJ2-2
size: few
DNA: TGTGCCAGCATCCCGGGACAGGGGGCCGCGAACACCGGGGAGCTGTTTTTT
CDR3: CASIPGQGAANTGELFF

V: TRBV3-1/TRBV3-2
D: .
J: TRBJ1-2
size: .
DNA: TGTGCCAGCAGCCGAGCGACAGGAAACTATGGCTACACCTTC
CDR3: CASSRATGNYGYTF

V: TRBV4-1
D: TRBD2
J: TRBJ2-1
size: .
DNA: TGCGCCCGCAGCCCGGGGGGCAGCGGGGGGGCTCCAAACTACAATGAGCAGTTCTTC
CDR3: CARSPGGSGGAPNYNEQFF

V: TRBV7-8
D: .
J: TRBJ1-1
size: .
DNA: TGTGCCAGCAGCTTATTTGAAGCGAGGGAGAACACTGAAGCTTTCTTT
CDR3: CASSLFEARENTEAFF

V: TRBV10-3
D: TRBD1
J: TRBJ1-2
size: once
DNA: TGTGCCATCAGTTTTGACGGGACAGCTATGCTCTATGGCTACACCTTC
CDR3: CAISFDGTAMLYGYTF

V: TRBV30
D: .
J: TRBJ1-2
size: .
DNA: TGTGCCTGGAGCCCAGGAAACTATGGCTACACCTTC
CDR3: CAWSPGNYGYTF

V: TRBV10-3
D: TRBD1
J: TRBJ1-2
size: few
DNA: TGTGCCATCAGTGAGTCCCGTCGGACAGGGATAAACTATGGCTACACCTTC
CDR3: CAISESRRTGINYGYTF